The text below deals with one T cell receptor beta chain. This specimen belongs to a study of CD8 T cells in Susac syndrome. An input of roughly 0.5 to 1 ug of RNA was subjected to reverse transcription using random hexamers. An immunoSEQ multiplex PCR generated amplified TCR beta CDR3 products spanning 54 Vbeta and 13 Jbeta. TCRdb passed the immunoSEQ multiplex PCR reads through MiXCR, listing each CDR3 protein once. The sample lists about 300,000 distinct CDR3 sequences, just over 90% occurring once. Germline lookup yields CDR1 SQVTM and CDR2 ANQGSEA. Trimming left V 6 bases short and J 2 bases short, with 16 bases between. The length of the CDR3 is 14 residues. The study sequenced TCR beta in blood CD8+ and CD4+ T cells. Each multiple sclerosis control was a treatment-naive patient with relapsing-remitting disease that was either stable or active. TEMRA cells were enriched by FACS, while CD8+ and CD4+ T cells were obtained through a negative isolation that was performed magnetically.

This sequence was found in a human donor with multiple sclerosis. V usage is TRBV29-1 and J usage is TRBJ1-1, with D maybe TRBD1 (5 bases). Sequences were obtained from CD4+ T cells from PBMCs. The CDR3 sequence: CSVADRLLNTEAFF. The CDR3 bases are TGCAGCGTCGCTGACAGATTACTTAACACTGAAGCTTTCTTT.